The rows below give T cell receptor beta chains drawn from one sample of a study of blood T cell repertoires in COVID-19. Method: immunoSEQ multiplex PCR; TCRdb's copy keeps in-frame clones and lacks some. This sample carries about 300,000 clones, 85% to 90% of them seen once, and the ten largest clones take 1.5% to 2%. Input material: peripheral blood. The source is a woman aged 25 to 45 with COVID-19, enrolled during active disease. CDR3s include the opening cysteine and the closing phenylalanine or tryptophan. The D gene is left open where the match is weak. Clone size is given for some rows only: seen once, a few or many times, or a class if the clone is expanded.

TRBD2 TRBJ2-1 TRBV12-5 . CASGPNPSGGASNEQFF TGTGCTAGTGGCCCCAATCCTAGCGGGGGGGCTAGCAATGAGCAGTTCTTC
TRBD2 TRBJ2-7 TRBV5-1 . CASSLGLAGGYEQYF TGCGCCAGCAGCCTCGGACTAGCGGGGGGGTACGAGCAGTACTTC
. TRBJ2-5 TRBV28 . CASSLRLGFAQYF TGTGCCAGCAGTTTGAGACTAGGTTTTGCCCAGTACTTC
TRBD2 TRBJ2-5 TRBV6-5 . CASTDGAGVSGTQYF TGTGCCAGCACCGACGGGGCGGGGGTCAGTGGGACCCAGTACTTC
TRBD1 TRBJ2-3 TRBV15 . CATSRGQGEWAQYF TGTGCCACCAGCCGTGGACAGGGCGAGTGGGCGCAGTATTTT
TRBD1 TRBJ1-1 TRBV19 . CASSKGQGDSKAFF TGTGCCAGTAGTAAGGGACAGGGGGATAGTAAAGCTTTCTTT
TRBD1 TRBJ1-1 TRBV10-3 . CAIGQGLTEAFF TGTGCCATAGGACAGGGGCTCACTGAAGCTTTCTTT
TRBD1 TRBJ1-1 TRBV6-2/TRBV6-3 . CASSTSQGAHTEAFF TGTGCCAGCAGTACTTCACAGGGGGCCCACACTGAAGCTTTCTTT
TRBD2 TRBJ2-5 TRBV4-3 once CASSQDDAGGAALETQYF TGCGCCAGCAGCCAAGATGACGCGGGGGGGGCGGCATTGGAGACCCAGTACTTC
. TRBJ1-1 TRBV5-1 . CASSSGRGSFTEAFF TGCGCCAGCAGCTCTGGCAGGGGATCATTCACTGAAGCTTTCTTT
. TRBJ1-1 TRBV28 . CASSSKRRAATEAFF TGTGCCAGCAGTTCTAAACGGAGGGCTGCCACTGAAGCTTTCTTT
. TRBJ1-2 TRBV5-4 . CASSYSKTSNYGYTF TGTGCCAGCAGCTATTCCAAAACATCTAACTATGGCTACACCTTC
. TRBJ1-3 TRBV2 . CASRAKTIYF TGTGCCAGCAGAGCTAAAACCATATATTTT
TRBD2 TRBJ2-2 TRBV2 . CASSETASGANTGELFF TGTGCCAGCAGTGAAACGGCTAGCGGGGCGAACACCGGGGAGCTGTTTTTT
TRBD2 TRBJ2-2 TRBV7-8 . CASSLRTSGAPNTGELFF TGTGCCAGCAGCCTGAGGACTAGCGGGGCTCCGAACACCGGGGAGCTGTTTTTT
TRBD1 TRBJ1-5 TRBV3-1/TRBV3-2 . CASSQTGGFNQPQHF TGTGCCAGCAGCCAAACAGGGGGTTTTAATCAGCCCCAGCATTTT
TRBD2 TRBJ2-7 TRBV27 . CASSPRRLAGVYEQYF TGTGCCAGCAGCCCAAGGCGACTAGCGGGGGTCTACGAGCAGTACTTC
TRBD1 TRBJ2-3 TRBV5-1 . CASSSTGGSSTDTQYF TGCGCCAGCAGTTCGACAGGGGGGTCTAGCACAGATACGCAGTATTTT
. TRBJ1-1 TRBV2 few CASEGDGATEAFF TGTGCCAGCGAAGGGGATGGTGCCACTGAAGCTTTCTTT
. TRBJ1-2 TRBV2 . CASSEGRATNYGYTF TGTGCCAGCAGTGAAGGGAGGGCAACTAACTATGGCTACACCTTC
TRBD1 TRBJ1-6 TRBV4-1 . CASSLHWTGTSPLHF TGCGCCAGCAGCCTCCATTGGACAGGGACTTCACCCCTCCACTTT
. TRBJ1-3 TRBV19 . CATTPPSGAPGNTIYF TGTGCCACGACACCCCCCTCAGGGGCGCCGGGAAACACCATATATTTT
TRBD1 TRBJ2-4 TRBV5-8 . CASSPMGTAKNIQYF TGTGCCAGCAGCCCGATGGGGACAGCAAAAAACATTCAGTACTTC
. TRBJ1-1 TRBV24-1 . CATSDLRQGEAFF TGTGCCACCAGTGATTTGCGGCAGGGTGAAGCTTTCTTT
. TRBJ2-7 TRBV4-3 . CASSQVSVGLYEQYF TGCGCCAGCAGCCAAGTGAGCGTGGGTCTCTACGAGCAGTACTTC
. TRBJ1-6 TRBV6-1 . CASSAPGAGWNSPLHF TGTGCCAGCAGTGCTCCAGGGGCAGGGTGGAATTCACCCCTCCACTTT
TRBD1 TRBJ1-6 TRBV7-9 . CASSSQTGVNSPLHF TGTGCCAGCAGCTCCCAGACAGGGGTTAATTCACCCCTCCACTTT
. TRBJ2-2 TRBV5-5 once CASSPWTTNTGELFF TGTGCCAGCAGTCCGTGGACAACGAACACCGGGGAGCTGTTTTTT
TRBD1 TRBJ2-2 TRBV5-3 . CARQTGGGNTGELFF TGTGCCAGACAGACAGGGGGCGGGAACACCGGGGAGCTGTTTTTT
TRBD1 TRBJ1-6 TRBV10-3 . CAIRGQVDNSPLHF TGTGCCATCAGGGGACAGGTTGATAATTCACCCCTCCACTTT
TRBD1 TRBJ2-1 TRBV24-1 once CATSDRTGTGNYNEQFF TGTGCCACCAGTGATCGAACCGGGACAGGCAACTACAATGAGCAGTTCTTC
TRBD1 TRBJ2-1 TRBV19 . CASRNRDRGYNEQFF TGTGCCAGTAGGAACCGGGACAGGGGATACAATGAGCAGTTCTTC